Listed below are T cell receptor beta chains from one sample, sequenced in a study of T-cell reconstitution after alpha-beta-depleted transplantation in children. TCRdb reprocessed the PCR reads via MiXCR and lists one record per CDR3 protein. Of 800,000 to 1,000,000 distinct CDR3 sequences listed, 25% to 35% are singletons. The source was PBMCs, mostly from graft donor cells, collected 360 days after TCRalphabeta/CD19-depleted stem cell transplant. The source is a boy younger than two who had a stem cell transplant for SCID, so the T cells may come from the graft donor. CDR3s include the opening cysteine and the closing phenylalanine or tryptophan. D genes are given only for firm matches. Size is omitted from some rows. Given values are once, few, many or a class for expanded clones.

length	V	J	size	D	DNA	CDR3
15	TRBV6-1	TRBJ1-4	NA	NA	TGTGCCAGCAGTCCTAGGGGGGGGGGTAGTGAAAAACTGTTTTTT	CASSPRGGGSEKLFF
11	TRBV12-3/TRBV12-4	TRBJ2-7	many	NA	TGTGCCAGCAGTTATGGGGGAGAGCAGTACTTC	CASSYGGEQYF
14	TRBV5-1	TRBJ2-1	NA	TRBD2	TGCGCCAGCAGCTTCATGGGGACTAACAATGAGCAGTTCTTC	CASSFMGTNNEQFF
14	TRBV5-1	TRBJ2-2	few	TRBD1	TGCGCCAGCAGCTCCACGACAGGGAATGGGGAGCTGTTTTTT	CASSSTTGNGELFF
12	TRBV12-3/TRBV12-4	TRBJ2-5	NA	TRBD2	TGTGCCAGCAGTACTAGCGCCGAGACCCAGTACTTC	CASSTSAETQYF
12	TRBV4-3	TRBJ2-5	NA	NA	TGCGCCAGCAGCCAACAGCAAGGGACCCAGTACTTC	CASSQQQGTQYF
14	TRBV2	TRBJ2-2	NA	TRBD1	TGTGCCAGCAGTGTGGAGACAGGGGTGGGGGAGCTGTTTTTT	CASSVETGVGELFF
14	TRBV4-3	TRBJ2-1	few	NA	TGCGCCAGCAGCCAACGCACCGCGGAGGATGAGCAGTTCTTC	CASSQRTAEDEQFF
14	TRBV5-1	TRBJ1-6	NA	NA	TGCGCCAGCAGCTTCACGGGGGGGGATTCACCCCTCCACTTT	CASSFTGGDSPLHF
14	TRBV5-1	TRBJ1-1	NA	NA	TGCGCCAGCAGCTTGGGGGTGTTCGGCACTGAAGCTTTCTTT	CASSLGVFGTEAFF